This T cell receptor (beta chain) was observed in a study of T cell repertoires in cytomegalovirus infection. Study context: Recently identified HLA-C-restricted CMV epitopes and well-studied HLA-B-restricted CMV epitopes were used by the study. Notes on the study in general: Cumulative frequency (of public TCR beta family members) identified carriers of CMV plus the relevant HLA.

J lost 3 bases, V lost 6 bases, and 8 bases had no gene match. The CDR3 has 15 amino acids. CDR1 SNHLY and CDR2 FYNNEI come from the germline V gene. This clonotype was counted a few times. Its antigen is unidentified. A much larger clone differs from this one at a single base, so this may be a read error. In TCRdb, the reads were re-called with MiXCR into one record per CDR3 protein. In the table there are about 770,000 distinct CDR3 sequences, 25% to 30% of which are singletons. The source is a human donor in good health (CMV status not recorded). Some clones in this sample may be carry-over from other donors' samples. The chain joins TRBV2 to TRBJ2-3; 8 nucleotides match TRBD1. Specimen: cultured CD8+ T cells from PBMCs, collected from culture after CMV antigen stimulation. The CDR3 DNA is TGTGCCAGCAGCGGAGAGACAGGGGAAACAGATACGCAGTATTTT. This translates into CASSGETGETDTQYF.